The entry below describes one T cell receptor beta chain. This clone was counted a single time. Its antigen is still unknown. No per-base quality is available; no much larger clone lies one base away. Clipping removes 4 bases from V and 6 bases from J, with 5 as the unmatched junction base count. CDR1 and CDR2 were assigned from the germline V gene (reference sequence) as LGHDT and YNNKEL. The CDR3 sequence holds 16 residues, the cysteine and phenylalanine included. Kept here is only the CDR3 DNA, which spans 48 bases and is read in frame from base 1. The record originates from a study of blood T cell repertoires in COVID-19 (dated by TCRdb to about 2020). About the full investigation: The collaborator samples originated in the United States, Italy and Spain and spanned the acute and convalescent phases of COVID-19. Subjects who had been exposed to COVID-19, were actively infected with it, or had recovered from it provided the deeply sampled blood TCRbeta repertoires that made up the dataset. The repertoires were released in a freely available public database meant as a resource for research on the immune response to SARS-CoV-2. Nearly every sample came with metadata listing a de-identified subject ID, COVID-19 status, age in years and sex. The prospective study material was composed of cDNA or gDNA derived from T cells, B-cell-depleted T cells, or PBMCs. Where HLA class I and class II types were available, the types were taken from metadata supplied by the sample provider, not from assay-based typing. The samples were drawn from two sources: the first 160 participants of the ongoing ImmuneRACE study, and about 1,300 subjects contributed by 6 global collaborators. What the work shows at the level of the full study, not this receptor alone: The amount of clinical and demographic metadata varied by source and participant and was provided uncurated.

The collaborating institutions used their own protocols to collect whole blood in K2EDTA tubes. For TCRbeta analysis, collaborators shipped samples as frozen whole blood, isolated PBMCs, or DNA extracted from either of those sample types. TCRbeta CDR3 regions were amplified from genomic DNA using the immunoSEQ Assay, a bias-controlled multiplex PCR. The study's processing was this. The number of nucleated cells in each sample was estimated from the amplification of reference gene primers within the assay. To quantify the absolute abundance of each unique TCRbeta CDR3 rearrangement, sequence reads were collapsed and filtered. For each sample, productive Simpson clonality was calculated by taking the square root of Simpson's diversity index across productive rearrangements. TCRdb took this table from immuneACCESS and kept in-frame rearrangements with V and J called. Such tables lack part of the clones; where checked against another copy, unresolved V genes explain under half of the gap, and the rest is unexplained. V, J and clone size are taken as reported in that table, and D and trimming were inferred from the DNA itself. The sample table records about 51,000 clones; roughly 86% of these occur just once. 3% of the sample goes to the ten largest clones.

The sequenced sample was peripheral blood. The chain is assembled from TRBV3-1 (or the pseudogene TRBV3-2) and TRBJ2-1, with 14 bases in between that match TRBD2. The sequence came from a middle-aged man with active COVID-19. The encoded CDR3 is CASSPPGLAGVNEQFF. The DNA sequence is TGTGCCAGCAGCCCGCCGGGACTAGCGGGGGTCAATGAGCAGTTCTTC.